This is a list of T cell receptor beta chains from one sample in a study of CD8+ T cells in alopecia areata. Produced via immunoSEQ multiplex PCR; TCRdb's table is partial and in-frame only. The sample records around 65,000 clones, 45% to 50% being singletons. The sequencing here drew on CD8+ T cells sorted from blood, taken at week 0. The receptors were gathered from a human donor with alopecia areata. Both conserved end residues are part of each CDR3. Fields, in order: CDR3 DNA, CDR3 protein, J gene, clone size, V gene, D gene. A D gene is named only where the DNA matches it firmly. Size is stated for part of the rows, as once, few or many counts, or as a class when the clone is expanded.

cdr3_nt: TGTGCCAGCAGTGCTCTCGGCTCAGGCTCCTACAATGAGCAGTTCTTC
cdr3_aa: CASSALGSGSYNEQFF
j_call: TRBJ2-1
clone_size: few
v_call: TRBV7-9
d_call: NA

cdr3_nt: TGTGCCAGCAGCCCTTCGACAGGGGGATACACCGGGGAGCTGTTTTTT
cdr3_aa: CASSPSTGGYTGELFF
j_call: TRBJ2-2
clone_size: NA
v_call: TRBV7-9
d_call: TRBD1

cdr3_nt: TGTGCCAGCAGTCCGACAGGGGGGAAACAGTACTTC
cdr3_aa: CASSPTGGKQYF
j_call: TRBJ2-7
clone_size: NA
v_call: TRBV6-6
d_call: TRBD1

cdr3_nt: TGTGCCAGCAGTCCTTATTCCGGGACTAGCTCCTACGAGCAGTACTTC
cdr3_aa: CASSPYSGTSSYEQYF
j_call: TRBJ2-7
clone_size: few
v_call: TRBV27
d_call: TRBD2

cdr3_nt: TGTGCCAGCAGCCGTACAGGGACTGGAAACACCATATATTTT
cdr3_aa: CASSRTGTGNTIYF
j_call: TRBJ1-3
clone_size: many
v_call: TRBV28
d_call: NA

cdr3_nt: TGTGCCAGCAGCCCCATGGTGGCGCCGGGACAGGGTAGCTATGGCTACACCTTC
cdr3_aa: CASSPMVAPGQGSYGYTF
j_call: TRBJ1-2
clone_size: few
v_call: TRBV7-9
d_call: TRBD1

cdr3_nt: TGTGCCAGCAGGGGGACAGGAGGGGGATATGGCTACACCTTC
cdr3_aa: CASRGTGGGYGYTF
j_call: TRBJ1-2
clone_size: NA
v_call: TRBV2
d_call: TRBD1

cdr3_nt: TGTGCCAGCAGCCAAAGGGGGGGTCTGCGCGGCACAGATACGCAGTATTTT
cdr3_aa: CASSQRGGLRGTDTQYF
j_call: TRBJ2-3
clone_size: NA
v_call: TRBV4-2
d_call: NA

cdr3_nt: TGTGCCAGCAGCTCGACCCGTGCAGGGGTTTATCGTACTGAAGCTTTCTTT
cdr3_aa: CASSSTRAGVYRTEAFF
j_call: TRBJ1-1
clone_size: NA
v_call: TRBV7-2
d_call: NA

cdr3_nt: TGCAGCGGTGCGGCATGGACTAGCGGGACCGGGGAGCTGTTTTTT
cdr3_aa: CSGAAWTSGTGELFF
j_call: TRBJ2-2
clone_size: few
v_call: TRBV29-1
d_call: TRBD2

cdr3_nt: TGCGCCAGCAGCCAAGATATCAGGGCTAGCAATCAGCCCCAGCATTTT
cdr3_aa: CASSQDIRASNQPQHF
j_call: TRBJ1-5
clone_size: once
v_call: TRBV4-1
d_call: NA

cdr3_nt: TGTGCCAGCAGCAGCCACAAGCCCCAAGAGACCCAGTACTTC
cdr3_aa: CASSSHKPQETQYF
j_call: TRBJ2-5
clone_size: NA
v_call: TRBV11-2
d_call: NA

cdr3_nt: TGTGCCAGCAGTCCTTCGAGGGGGCAGGCGAGCACAGATACGCAGTATTTT
cdr3_aa: CASSPSRGQASTDTQYF
j_call: TRBJ2-3
clone_size: NA
v_call: TRBV27
d_call: TRBD1

cdr3_nt: TGCGCCAGCAGCCACTACGGGACAGATAGCAATCAGCCCCAGCATTTT
cdr3_aa: CASSHYGTDSNQPQHF
j_call: TRBJ1-5
clone_size: NA
v_call: TRBV4-1
d_call: TRBD1

cdr3_nt: TGTGCCAGCAGGGACAGTGACATTCAGTACTTC
cdr3_aa: CASRDSDIQYF
j_call: TRBJ2-4
clone_size: NA
v_call: TRBV6-1
d_call: NA

cdr3_nt: TGTGCCAGCACCAACAAGGACAGGGAGTTT
cdr3_aa: CASTNKDREF
j_call: TRBJ1-5
clone_size: few
v_call: TRBV7-9
d_call: TRBD1

cdr3_nt: TGTGCCAGCAGTGGTACGGGAGATCTGGATGAGCAGTTCTTC
cdr3_aa: CASSGTGDLDEQFF
j_call: TRBJ2-1
clone_size: few
v_call: TRBV6-4
d_call: NA

cdr3_nt: TGTGCCAGCAGTGGGACTATCGTCTGGGAGCAGTACTTC
cdr3_aa: CASSGTIVWEQYF
j_call: TRBJ2-7
clone_size: few
v_call: TRBV6-1
d_call: NA

cdr3_nt: TGTGCCTGGAGTTCCTTCCGGGACACTTCACGGAACATTCAGTACTTC
cdr3_aa: CAWSSFRDTSRNIQYF
j_call: TRBJ2-4
clone_size: few
v_call: TRBV30
d_call: NA

cdr3_nt: TGTGCCAGCAGCTTTTCCTCCTACGAGCAGTACTTC
cdr3_aa: CASSFSSYEQYF
j_call: TRBJ2-7
clone_size: few
v_call: TRBV11-2
d_call: NA

cdr3_nt: TGTGCCAGCAGCTCCGAGGGTTATCAGCCCCAGCATTTT
cdr3_aa: CASSSEGYQPQHF
j_call: TRBJ1-5
clone_size: NA
v_call: TRBV7-9
d_call: NA

cdr3_nt: TGTGCCAGCAGCTCCCCATGGGCGACAGCTGACAATGAGCAGTTCTTC
cdr3_aa: CASSSPWATADNEQFF
j_call: TRBJ2-1
clone_size: NA
v_call: TRBV7-9
d_call: NA